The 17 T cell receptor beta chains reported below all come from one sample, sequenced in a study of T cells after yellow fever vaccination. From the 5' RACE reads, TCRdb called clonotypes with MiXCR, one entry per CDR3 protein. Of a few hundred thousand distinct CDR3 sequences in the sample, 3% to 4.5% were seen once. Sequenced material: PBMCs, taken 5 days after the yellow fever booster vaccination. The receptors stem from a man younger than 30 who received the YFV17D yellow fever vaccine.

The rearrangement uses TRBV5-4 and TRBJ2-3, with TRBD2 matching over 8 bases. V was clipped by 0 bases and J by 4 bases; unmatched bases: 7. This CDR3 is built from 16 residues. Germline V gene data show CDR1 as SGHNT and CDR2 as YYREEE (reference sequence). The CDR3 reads CASSLGRGGRADTQYF. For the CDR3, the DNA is TGTGCCAGCAGCTTGGGCCGGGGGGGGAGAGCAGATACGCAGTATTTT.

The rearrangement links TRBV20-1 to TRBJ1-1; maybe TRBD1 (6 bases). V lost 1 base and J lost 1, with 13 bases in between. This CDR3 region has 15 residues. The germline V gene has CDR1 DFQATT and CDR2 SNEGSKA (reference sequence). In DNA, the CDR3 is TGCAGTGCTAGAGGGCCTTTAGGGGGGAACACTGAAGCTTTCTTT. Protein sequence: CSARGPLGGNTEAFF.

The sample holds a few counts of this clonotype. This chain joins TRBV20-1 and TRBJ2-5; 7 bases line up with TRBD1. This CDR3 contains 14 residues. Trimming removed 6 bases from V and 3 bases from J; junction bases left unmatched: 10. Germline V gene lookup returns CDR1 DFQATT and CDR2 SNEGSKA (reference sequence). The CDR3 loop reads CSAVRTGSKETQYF. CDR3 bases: TGCAGTGCCGTGAGGACAGGATCAAAAGAGACCCAGTACTTC.

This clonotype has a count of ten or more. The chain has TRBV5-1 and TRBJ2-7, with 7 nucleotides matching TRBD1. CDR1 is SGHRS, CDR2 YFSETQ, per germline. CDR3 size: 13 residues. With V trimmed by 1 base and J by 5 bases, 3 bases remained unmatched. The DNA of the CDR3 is TGCGCCAGCAGCTTGAACAGGGGCGACGAGCAGTACTTC. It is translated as CASSLNRGDEQYF. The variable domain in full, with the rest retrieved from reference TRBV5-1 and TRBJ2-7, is KAGVTQTPRYLIKTRGQQVTLSCSPISGHRSVSWYQQTPGQGLQFLFEYFSETQRNKGNFPGRFSGRQFSNSRSEMNVSTLELGDSALYLCASSLNRGDEQYFGPGTRLTVT.

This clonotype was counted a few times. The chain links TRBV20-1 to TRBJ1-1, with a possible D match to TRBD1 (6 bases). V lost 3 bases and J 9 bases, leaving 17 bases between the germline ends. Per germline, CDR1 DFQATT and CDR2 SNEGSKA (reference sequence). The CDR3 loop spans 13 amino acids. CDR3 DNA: TGCAGTGCTAGGGAAGGCAGGGGAGTCAAAGCTTTCTTT. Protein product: CSAREGRGVKAFF.

CDR3 DNA sequence: TGCAGTGTCAGCCGACAGGGGGAATTTCAGCCCCAGCATTTT. Translation gives CSVSRQGEFQPQHF. The V gene is TRBV20-1, the J gene TRBJ1-5; 9 positions agree with TRBD1. The CDR3 extends over 14 amino acids. The germline V gene encodes CDR1 DFQATT and CDR2 SNEGSKA (reference sequence). With 7 bases clipped from V and 6 bases from J, the junction kept 10 bases outside the gene matches.

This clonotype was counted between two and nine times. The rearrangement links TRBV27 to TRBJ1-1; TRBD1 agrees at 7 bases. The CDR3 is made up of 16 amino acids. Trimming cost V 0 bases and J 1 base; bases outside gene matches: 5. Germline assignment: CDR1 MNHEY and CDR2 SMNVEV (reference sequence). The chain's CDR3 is CASSLSYGTANTEAFF. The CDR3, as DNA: TGTGCCAGCAGTTTATCCTACGGGACAGCGAACACTGAAGCTTTCTTT.

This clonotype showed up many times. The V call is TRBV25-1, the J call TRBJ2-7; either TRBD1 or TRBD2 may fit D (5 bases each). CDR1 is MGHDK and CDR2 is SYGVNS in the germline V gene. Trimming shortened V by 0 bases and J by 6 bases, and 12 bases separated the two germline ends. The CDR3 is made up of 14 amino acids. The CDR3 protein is CASSEYGGGGEQYF. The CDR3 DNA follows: TGTGCCAGCAGTGAATATGGTGGGGGTGGCGAGCAGTACTTC.

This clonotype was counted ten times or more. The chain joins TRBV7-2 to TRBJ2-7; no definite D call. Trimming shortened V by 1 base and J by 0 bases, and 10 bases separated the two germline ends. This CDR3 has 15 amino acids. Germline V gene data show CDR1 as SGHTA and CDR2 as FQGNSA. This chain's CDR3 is CASSLVASFSYEQYF. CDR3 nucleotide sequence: TGTGCCAGCAGCTTAGTCGCCAGCTTCTCCTACGAGCAGTACTTC.

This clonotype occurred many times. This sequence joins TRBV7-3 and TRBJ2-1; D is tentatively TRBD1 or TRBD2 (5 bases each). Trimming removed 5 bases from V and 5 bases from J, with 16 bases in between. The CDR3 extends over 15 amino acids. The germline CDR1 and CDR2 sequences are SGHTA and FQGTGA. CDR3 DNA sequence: TGTGCCAGCAGCCCTGCCGGGACCCAAAACAATGAGCAGTTCTTC. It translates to CASSPAGTQNNEQFF.

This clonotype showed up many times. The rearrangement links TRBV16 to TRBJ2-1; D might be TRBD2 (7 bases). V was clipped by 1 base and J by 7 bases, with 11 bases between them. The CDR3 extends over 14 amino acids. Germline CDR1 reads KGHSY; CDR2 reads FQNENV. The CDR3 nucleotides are TGTGCCAGCAGCCAATACGGGGGGCTGAATGAGCAGTTCTTC. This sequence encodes CASSQYGGLNEQFF.

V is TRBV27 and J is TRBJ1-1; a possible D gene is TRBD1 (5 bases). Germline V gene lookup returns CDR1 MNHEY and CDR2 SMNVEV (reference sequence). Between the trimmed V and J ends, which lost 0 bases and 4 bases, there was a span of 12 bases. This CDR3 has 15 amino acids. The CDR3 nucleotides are TGTGCCAGCAGTTTATCGGGGACCCCGGGCACTGAAGCTTTCTTT. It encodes CASSLSGTPGTEAFF.

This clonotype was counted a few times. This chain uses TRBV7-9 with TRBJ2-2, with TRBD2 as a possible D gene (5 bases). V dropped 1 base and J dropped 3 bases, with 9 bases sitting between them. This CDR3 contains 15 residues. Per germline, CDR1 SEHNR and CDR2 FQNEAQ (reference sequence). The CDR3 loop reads CASSLGKDYTGELFF. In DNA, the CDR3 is TGTGCCAGCAGCTTAGGGAAGGACTACACCGGGGAGCTGTTTTTT.

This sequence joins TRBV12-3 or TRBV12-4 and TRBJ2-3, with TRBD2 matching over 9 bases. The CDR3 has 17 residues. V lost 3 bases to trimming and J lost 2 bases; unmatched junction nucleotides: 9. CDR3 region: CASSFWRLAGFTDTQYF. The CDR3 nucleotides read TGTGCCAGCAGTTTTTGGCGGCTAGCGGGGTTCACAGATACGCAGTATTTT.

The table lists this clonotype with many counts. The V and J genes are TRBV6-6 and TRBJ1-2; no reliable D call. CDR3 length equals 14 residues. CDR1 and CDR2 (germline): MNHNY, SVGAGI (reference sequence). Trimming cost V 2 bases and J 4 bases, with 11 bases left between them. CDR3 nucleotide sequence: TGTGCCAGCAGTTACACGACTCTCCGCTATGGCTACACCTTC. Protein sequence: CASSYTTLRYGYTF.

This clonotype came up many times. The CDR3 sequence: CASSRGGVSEQYV. The CDR3 DNA follows: TGTGCCAGCAGCCGCGGGGGGGTTTCCGAGCAGTACGTC. The V gene is TRBV6-5, the J gene TRBJ2-7, with 9 bases fitting TRBD2. This CDR3 is 13 amino acids long. V shed 6 bases, J shed 6 bases, and the junction held 6 bases outside the gene matches. From germline, CDR1 is MNHEY and CDR2 SVGAGI.

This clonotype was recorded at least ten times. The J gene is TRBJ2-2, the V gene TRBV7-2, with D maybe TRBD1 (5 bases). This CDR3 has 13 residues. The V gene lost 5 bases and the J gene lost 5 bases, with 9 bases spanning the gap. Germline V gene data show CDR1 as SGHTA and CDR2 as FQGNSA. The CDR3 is CASSHRSTGELFF. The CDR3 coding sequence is TGTGCCAGCAGCCACAGGTCGACCGGGGAGCTGTTTTTT.